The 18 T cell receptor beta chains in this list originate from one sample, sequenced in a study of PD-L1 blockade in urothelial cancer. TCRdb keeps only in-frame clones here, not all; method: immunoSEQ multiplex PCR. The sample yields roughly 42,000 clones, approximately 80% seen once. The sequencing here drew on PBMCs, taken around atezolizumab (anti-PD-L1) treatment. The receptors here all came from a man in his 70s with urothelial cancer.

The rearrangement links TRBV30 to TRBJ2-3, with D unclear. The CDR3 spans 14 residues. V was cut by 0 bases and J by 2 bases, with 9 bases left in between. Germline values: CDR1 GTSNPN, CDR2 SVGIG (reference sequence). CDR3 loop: CAWSVLGSTDTQYF. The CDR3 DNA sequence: TGTGCCTGGAGTGTACTTGGTTCCACAGATACGCAGTATTTT.

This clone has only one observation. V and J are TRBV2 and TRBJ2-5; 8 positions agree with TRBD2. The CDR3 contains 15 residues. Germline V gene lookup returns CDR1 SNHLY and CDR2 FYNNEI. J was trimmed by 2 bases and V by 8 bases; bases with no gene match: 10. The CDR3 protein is CASGGSGGGQETQYF. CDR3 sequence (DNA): TGTGCCAGCGGTGGTTCGGGGGGGGGTCAAGAGACCCAGTACTTC.

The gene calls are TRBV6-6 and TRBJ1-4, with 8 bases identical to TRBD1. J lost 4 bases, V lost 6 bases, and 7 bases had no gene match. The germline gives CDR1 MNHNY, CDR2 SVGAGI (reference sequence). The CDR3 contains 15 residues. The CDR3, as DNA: TGTGCCAGCAGGGACAGGGCTCGGGGTAATGAAAAACTGTTTTTT. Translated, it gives CASRDRARGNEKLFF.

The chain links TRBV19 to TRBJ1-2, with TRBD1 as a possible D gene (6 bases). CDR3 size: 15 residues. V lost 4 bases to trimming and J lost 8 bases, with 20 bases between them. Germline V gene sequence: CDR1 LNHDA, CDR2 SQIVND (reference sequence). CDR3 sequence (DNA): TGTGCCAGTAGTACGACAGGTTCTCCAGAGGGGGGCTACACCTTC. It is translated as CASSTTGSPEGGYTF.

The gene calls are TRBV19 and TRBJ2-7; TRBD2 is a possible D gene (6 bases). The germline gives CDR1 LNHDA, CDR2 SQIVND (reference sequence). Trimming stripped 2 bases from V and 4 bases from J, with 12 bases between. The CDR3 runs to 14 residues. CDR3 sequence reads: CASSIIGGRYEQYF. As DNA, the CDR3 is TGTGCCAGTAGTATAATCGGGGGTAGGTACGAGCAGTACTTC.

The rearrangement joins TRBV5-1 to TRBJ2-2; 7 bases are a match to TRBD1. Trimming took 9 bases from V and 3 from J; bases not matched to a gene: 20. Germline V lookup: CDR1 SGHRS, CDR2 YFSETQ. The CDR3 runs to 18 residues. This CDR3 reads CATSLQGTLVRDTGELFF. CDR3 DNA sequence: TGCGCCACTTCCTTACAGGGGACACTCGTTCGGGACACCGGGGAGCTGTTTTTT.

CDR3 DNA: TGTGCCAGCAGCAACCAGGGTATCCAGGGGGAGATCTACAATGAGCAGTTCTTC. Translated, it gives CASSNQGIQGEIYNEQFF. The chain joins TRBV21-1 to TRBJ2-1; the table's D call of TRBD1 was not tested on the DNA. TRBV21-1 has pseudogene status. The CDR3 extends over 18 amino acids.

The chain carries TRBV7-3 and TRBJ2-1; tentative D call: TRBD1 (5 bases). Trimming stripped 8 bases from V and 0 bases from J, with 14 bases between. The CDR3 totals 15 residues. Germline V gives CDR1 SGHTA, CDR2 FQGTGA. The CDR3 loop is CASGADPSSYNEQFF. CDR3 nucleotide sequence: TGTGCCAGCGGGGCGGACCCCAGCTCCTACAATGAGCAGTTCTTC.

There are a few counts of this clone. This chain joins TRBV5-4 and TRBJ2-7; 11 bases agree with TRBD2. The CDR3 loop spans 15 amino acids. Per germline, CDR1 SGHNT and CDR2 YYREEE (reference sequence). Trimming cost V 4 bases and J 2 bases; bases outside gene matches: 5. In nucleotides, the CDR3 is TGTGCCAGCAGCGAGACTAGCGGGGCGACCTACGAGCAGTACTTC. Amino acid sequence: CASSETSGATYEQYF.

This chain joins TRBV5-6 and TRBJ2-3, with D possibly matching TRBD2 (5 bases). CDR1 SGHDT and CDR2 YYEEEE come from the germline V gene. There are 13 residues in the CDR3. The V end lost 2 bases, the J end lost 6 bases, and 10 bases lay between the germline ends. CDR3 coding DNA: TGTGCCAGCAGCTTATATGGACTTGATACGCAGTATTTT. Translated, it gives CASSLYGLDTQYF.

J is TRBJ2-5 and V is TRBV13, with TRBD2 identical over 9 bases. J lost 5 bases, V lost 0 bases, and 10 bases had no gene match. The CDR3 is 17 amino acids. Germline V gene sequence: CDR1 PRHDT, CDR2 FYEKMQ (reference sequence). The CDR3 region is CASSLGLAGGHRETQYF. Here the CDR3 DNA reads TGTGCCAGCAGCTTAGGCCTCGCGGGAGGGCATCGGGAGACCCAGTACTTC.

The CDR3 is CASRLQGAVYSGANVLTF. The CDR3 bases are TGTGCCAGTAGGCTACAGGGGGCGGTCTACTCTGGGGCCAACGTCCTGACTTTC. The V call is TRBV19, the J call TRBJ2-6; 9 bases match TRBD1. Germline V gene sequence: CDR1 LNHDA, CDR2 SQIVND (reference sequence). The V gene end was trimmed by 6 bases and the J gene end by 0 bases; junction bases not matched to a gene: 9. The CDR3 has 18 residues.

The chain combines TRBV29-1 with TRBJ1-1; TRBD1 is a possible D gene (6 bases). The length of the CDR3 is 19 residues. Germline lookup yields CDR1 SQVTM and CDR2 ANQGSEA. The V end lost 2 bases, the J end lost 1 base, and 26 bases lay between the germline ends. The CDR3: CSVESNPQHKTGPNTEAFF. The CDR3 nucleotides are TGCAGCGTTGAATCGAATCCGCAACATAAGACAGGCCCGAACACTGAAGCTTTCTTT.

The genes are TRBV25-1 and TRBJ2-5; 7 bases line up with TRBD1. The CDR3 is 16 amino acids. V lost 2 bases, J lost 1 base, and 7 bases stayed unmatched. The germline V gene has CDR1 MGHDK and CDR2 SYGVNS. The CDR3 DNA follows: TGTGCCAGCAGTGAAAACACCGGGACAGTCCAAGAGACCCAGTACTTC. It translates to CASSENTGTVQETQYF. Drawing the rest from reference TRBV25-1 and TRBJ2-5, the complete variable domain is EADIYQTPRYLVIGTGKKITLECSQTMGHDKMYWYQQDPGMELHLIHYSYGVNSTEKGDLSSESTVSRIRTEHFPLTLESARPSHTSQYLCASSENTGTVQETQYFGPGTRLLVL.

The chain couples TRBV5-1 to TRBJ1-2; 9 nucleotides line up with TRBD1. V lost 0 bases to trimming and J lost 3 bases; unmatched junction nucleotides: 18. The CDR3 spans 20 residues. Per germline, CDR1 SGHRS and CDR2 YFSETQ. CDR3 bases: TGCGCCAGCAGCTTGGCCGGTAGGGGACAGGGTCCCCCGCTGGACTATGGCTACACCTTC. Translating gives CASSLAGRGQGPPLDYGYTF.

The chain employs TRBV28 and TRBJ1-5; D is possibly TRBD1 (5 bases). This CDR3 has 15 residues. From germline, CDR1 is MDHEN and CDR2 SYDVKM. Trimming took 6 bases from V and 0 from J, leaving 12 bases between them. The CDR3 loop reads CASRYRYSSNQPQHF. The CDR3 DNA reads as TGTGCCAGCAGGTACAGGTATAGTAGCAATCAGCCCCAGCATTTT.

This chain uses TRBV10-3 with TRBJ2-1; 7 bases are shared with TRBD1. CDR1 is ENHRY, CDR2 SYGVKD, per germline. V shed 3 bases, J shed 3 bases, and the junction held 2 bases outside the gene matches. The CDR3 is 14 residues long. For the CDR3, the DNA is TGTGCCATCAGTGATTGGGACAGCTACAATGAGCAGTTCTTC. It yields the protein CAISDWDSYNEQFF.

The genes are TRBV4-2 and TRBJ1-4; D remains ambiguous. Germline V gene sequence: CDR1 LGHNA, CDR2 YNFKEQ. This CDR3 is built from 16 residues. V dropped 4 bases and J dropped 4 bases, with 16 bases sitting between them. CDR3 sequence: CASSLLGDGFNEKLFF. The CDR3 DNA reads TGTGCCAGCAGCCTCCTAGGTGACGGATTTAATGAAAAACTGTTTTTT.